This TCR beta chain was identified during a study of blood T cell repertoires in COVID-19. In germline, CDR1 is LGHDT, CDR2 YNNKEL (reference sequence). The CDR3 covers 14 residues. Trimming pared 1 base from V and 5 bases from J, leaving 8 bases between. Original data processing: Amplification with reference gene primers provided the estimates of nucleated cell counts. Libraries were prepared by immunoSEQ multiplex PCR; TCRdb keeps only in-frame clonotypes and omits some of them. Clone size and the V and J calls come from that table; the DNA yielded D and trimming. The sample carries about 250,000 clones, around 86% recorded once.

J is TRBJ1-4 and V is TRBV3-1 (or the pseudogene TRBV3-2); the D gene is possibly TRBD1 (5 bases). Sequencing was performed on peripheral blood. This TCR came from a woman in her sixties or seventies who had recovered from COVID-19. CDR3 coding DNA: TGTGCCAGCAGCCAAGCACAGGCCAATGAAAAACTGTTTTTT. It specifies CASSQAQANEKLFF.